The rows below give T cell receptor beta chains drawn from one sample of a study of cytomegalovirus exposure and HLA in healthy donors. Some clones are missing from TCRdb's copy, which holds only in-frame ones; the method was immunoSEQ multiplex PCR. The sample lists 150,000 to 200,000 clones, about 86% seen once, with under 2.5% in the top ten. Sequenced sample: PBMCs. The receptors were gathered from a woman aged 18-29 years in good health and CMV-seronegative. Each CDR3 is given with its conserved first and last residue. Each record gives: V gene, D gene, J gene, CDR3 protein, CDR3 DNA. A D gene is named only where the DNA matches it firmly.

v_call: TRBV5-6
d_call: TRBD2
j_call: TRBJ2-6
cdr3_aa: CASIVAGAISGANVLTF
cdr3_nt: TGTGCCAGCATAGTAGCGGGGGCGATCTCTGGGGCCAACGTCCTGACTTTC

v_call: TRBV29-1
d_call: .
j_call: TRBJ2-7
cdr3_aa: CSVVEDPDSHEQYF
cdr3_nt: TGCAGCGTTGTGGAAGACCCAGACAGCCACGAGCAGTACTTC

v_call: TRBV2
d_call: TRBD2
j_call: TRBJ2-1
cdr3_aa: CASSTTSGRGNEQFF
cdr3_nt: TGTGCCAGCAGTACCACTAGCGGGAGGGGCAATGAGCAGTTCTTC

v_call: TRBV6-5
d_call: .
j_call: TRBJ1-5
cdr3_aa: CASSSSPRQPQHF
cdr3_nt: TGTGCCAGCAGTTCTAGTCCCCGTCAGCCCCAGCATTTT

v_call: TRBV6-5
d_call: .
j_call: TRBJ2-3
cdr3_aa: CASSYSIQSGDTQYF
cdr3_nt: TGTGCCAGCAGTTACTCAATTCAAAGCGGGGATACGCAGTATTTT

v_call: TRBV6-6
d_call: .
j_call: TRBJ2-2
cdr3_aa: CASGLRRTNTGELFF
cdr3_nt: TGTGCCAGCGGACTGCGGCGAACGAACACCGGGGAGCTGTTTTTT

v_call: TRBV11-3
d_call: TRBD1
j_call: TRBJ1-1
cdr3_aa: CASSLGTVTEAFF
cdr3_nt: TGTGCCAGCAGCCTCGGGACAGTTACTGAAGCTTTCTTT

v_call: TRBV29-1
d_call: .
j_call: TRBJ1-1
cdr3_aa: CSVSRGDTEAFF
cdr3_nt: TGCAGCGTCTCTCGCGGAGACACTGAAGCTTTCTTT

v_call: TRBV6-5
d_call: .
j_call: TRBJ2-3
cdr3_aa: CASRAETDTQYF
cdr3_nt: TGTGCCAGCAGGGCGGAGACAGATACGCAGTATTTT

v_call: TRBV10-3
d_call: .
j_call: TRBJ1-2
cdr3_aa: CAISDGLNYGYTF
cdr3_nt: TGTGCCATCAGTGACGGACTGAACTATGGCTACACCTTC

v_call: TRBV28
d_call: .
j_call: TRBJ1-3
cdr3_aa: CASSFGGAEGNTIYF
cdr3_nt: TGTGCCAGCAGTTTTGGGGGCGCGGAGGGAAACACCATATATTTT

v_call: TRBV28
d_call: .
j_call: TRBJ1-3
cdr3_aa: CASSYRGGGNTIYF
cdr3_nt: TGTGCCAGCAGTTACCGCGGAGGGGGAAACACCATATATTTT

v_call: TRBV27
d_call: .
j_call: TRBJ2-1
cdr3_aa: CASRPPRGSNEQFF
cdr3_nt: TGTGCCAGCAGACCACCGCGGGGAAGCAATGAGCAGTTCTTC

v_call: TRBV6-6
d_call: TRBD2
j_call: TRBJ2-1
cdr3_aa: CASTIGLAGHNEQFF
cdr3_nt: TGTGCCAGCACCATCGGACTAGCGGGCCACAATGAGCAGTTCTTC

v_call: TRBV29-1
d_call: TRBD1
j_call: TRBJ1-1
cdr3_aa: CSVEDQQGAGTEAFF
cdr3_nt: TGCAGCGTTGAAGACCAACAGGGGGCAGGGACTGAAGCTTTCTTT

v_call: TRBV7-4
d_call: TRBD1
j_call: TRBJ1-5
cdr3_aa: CASSLFRTGGFQPQHF
cdr3_nt: TGTGCCAGCAGCTTATTTAGGACAGGGGGCTTTCAGCCCCAGCATTTT

v_call: TRBV25-1
d_call: TRBD2
j_call: TRBJ2-1
cdr3_aa: CASFKGWREHNEQFF
cdr3_nt: TGTGCCAGCTTTAAGGGTTGGCGGGAGCACAATGAGCAGTTCTTC